The TCR beta chain under discussion was sequenced for a study of T cell responses to AZD1222 COVID-19 vaccine. Background on the study: Timing groups of about 4 and about 12 weeks for second doses were pooled. Study results and caveats: Donors skewed white British and female; clonal diversity was possibly underestimated. Repertoire collection took place solely once the T cell response had peaked.

Germline values: CDR1 DFQATT, CDR2 SNEGSKA (reference sequence). V was trimmed by 7 bases and J by 1 base, leaving 7 bases between them. CDR3 length: 11 residues. Produced via immunoSEQ multiplex PCR; TCRdb's table is partial and in-frame only. The sample lists approximately 91,000 clones; 70% to 90% were seen once. On this clone itself: Its antigen is undetermined.

The TCR originated in an adult in good health. This material consisted of peripheral blood, taken on day 0 of AZD1222 vaccination. The chain recombines TRBV20-1 with TRBJ1-1; no reliable D call. The CDR3 DNA follows: TGCAGTGTCGGACCGAACACTGAAGCTTTCTTT. Amino acid sequence: CSVGPNTEAFF.